These 4 T cell receptor beta chains share one sample of origin, sequenced in a study of technical replicates of blood from a few donors. Produced via immunoSEQ multiplex PCR; TCRdb's table is partial and in-frame only. Of approximately 68,000 clones listed, 95% to 97% were seen once; the top ten hold around 0.3%. Sample: T cells isolated from PBMCs. The receptors shown here come from a human donor in good health.

The chain recombines TRBV5-1 with TRBJ2-1; 8 bases line up with TRBD2. This CDR3 region has 15 residues. With 0 bases clipped from V and 5 bases from J, the junction kept 4 bases outside the gene matches. From germline, CDR1 is SGHRS and CDR2 YFSETQ. Here the CDR3 DNA reads TGCGCCAGCAGCTTGGAATCGCGGGAGGACAATGAGCAGTTCTTC. This sequence encodes CASSLESREDNEQFF.

V usage is TRBV11-1 and J usage is TRBJ2-7; 10 nucleotides match TRBD1. J gave up 4 bases and V 0 bases, and 6 bases lay outside the gene matches. The CDR3 is made up of 16 amino acids. CDR1 is SGHAT, CDR2 FQDESV, per germline (reference sequence). The CDR3 DNA reads TGTGCCAGCAGCTTAGCCGCCGGGACAGGGGCTTACGAGCAGTACTTC. It encodes CASSLAAGTGAYEQYF.

The rearrangement uses TRBV30 and TRBJ1-6; no definite D call. Per germline, CDR1 GTSNPN and CDR2 SVGIG (reference sequence). Trimming pared 0 bases from V and 8 bases from J, leaving 17 bases between. The CDR3 is made up of 16 amino acids. Here the CDR3 reads CAWSVHLPGGYSPLHF. Here the CDR3 DNA reads TGTGCCTGGAGTGTACATCTCCCGGGTGGTTATTCACCCCTCCACTTT.

The chain couples TRBV10-3 to TRBJ1-1; D gene unclear. Trimming stripped 5 bases from V and 7 bases from J, with 8 bases between. The CDR3 consists of 11 residues. From germline, CDR1 is ENHRY and CDR2 SYGVKD. CDR3 sequence (DNA): TGTGCCATCAGTATCGGGGATGAAGCTTTCTTT. Translating gives CAISIGDEAFF.